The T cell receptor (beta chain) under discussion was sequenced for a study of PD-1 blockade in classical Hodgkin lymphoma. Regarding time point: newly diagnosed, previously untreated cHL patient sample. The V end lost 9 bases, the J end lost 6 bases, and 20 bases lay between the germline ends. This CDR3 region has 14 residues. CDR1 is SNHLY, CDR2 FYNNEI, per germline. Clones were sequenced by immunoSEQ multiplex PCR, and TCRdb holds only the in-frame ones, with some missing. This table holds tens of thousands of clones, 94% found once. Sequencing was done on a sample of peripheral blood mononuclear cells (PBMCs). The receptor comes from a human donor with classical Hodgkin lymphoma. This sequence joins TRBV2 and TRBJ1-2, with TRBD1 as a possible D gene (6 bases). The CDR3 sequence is CASQTRAGGDGYTF. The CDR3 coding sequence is TGTGCCAGTCAGACTAGGGCGGGGGGCGATGGCTACACCTTC.